This T cell receptor (beta chain) comes out of a study of CD8 T cells in Susac syndrome. An input of about 0.5 to 1 ug of RNA was subjected to reverse transcription using random hexamers. Multiplex immunoSEQ PCR targeted 54 Vbeta and 13 Jbeta TCR beta segments. Via MiXCR, TCRdb re-called the immunoSEQ multiplex PCR reads, giving one row per CDR3 protein. Of about 210,000 distinct CDR3 sequences detected, 85% to 95% appear once; the ten largest clones hold about 0.08%. CD8+ and CD4+ T cells taken from blood had their TCR beta sequenced. The multiple sclerosis control group was made up of treatment-naive patients with stable or active relapsing-remitting disease. The TEMRA cells underwent FACS enrichment, while the CD8+ and CD4+ T cells underwent negative isolation. The specimen was CD4+ T cells from PBMCs. This sequence was found in a human donor with multiple sclerosis.

In DNA form, the CDR3 reads TGTGCCTGGACACACAGGAATGAAAAACTGTTTTTT. Residues: CAWTHRNEKLFF. This sequence joins TRBV30 and TRBJ1-4, with D tentatively TRBD1 (5 bases). V dropped 4 bases and J dropped 5 bases, with 8 bases sitting between them. There are 12 residues in the CDR3. Germline loops: CDR1 GTSNPN, CDR2 SVGIG (reference sequence). Looking up the rest from reference TRBV30 and TRBJ1-4 gives the full variable domain: SQTIHQWPATLVQPVGSPLSLECTVEGTSNPNLYWYRQAAGRGLQLLFYSVGIGQISSEVPQNLSASRPQDRQFILSSKKLLLSDSGFYLCAWTHRNEKLFFGSGTQLSVL.